The 13 T cell receptor beta chains presented below share a single source sample, sequenced in a study of PD-1 blockade in classical Hodgkin lymphoma. The data were produced by immunoSEQ multiplex PCR, yet TCRdb's version contains in-frame clones alone and is incomplete. Of over 10,000 clones in the sample, about four fifths were seen once. Brentuximab vedotin exposure varied, and every patient relapsed after autologous stem cell transplantation. The specimen comprised peripheral blood mononuclear cells (PBMCs), sampled at baseline. These receptor sequences come from a human donor with classical Hodgkin lymphoma.

This clone was observed a few times. The chain recombines TRBV5-4 with TRBJ1-2; no reliable D call. Germline CDR1 reads SGHNT; CDR2 reads YYREEE (reference sequence). Trimming removed 0 bases from V and 8 bases from J, with 17 bases in between. There are 15 residues in the CDR3. The CDR3 DNA is TGTGCCAGCAGCTTGGTTTTTGGAGGAAAGGCAGGCTACACCTTC. It specifies CASSLVFGGKAGYTF.

The chain links TRBV5-1 to TRBJ1-2; D is undetermined. Germline assignment: CDR1 SGHRS and CDR2 YFSETQ. This CDR3 has 12 residues. V gave up 1 base and J gave up 8 bases, with 9 bases separating them. Here the CDR3 reads CASSLTASGYTF. CDR3 bases: TGCGCCAGCAGCTTGACAGCCTCAGGCTACACCTTC.

The chain is built from TRBV28 and TRBJ1-2, with 9 bases matching TRBD1. The CDR3 is 13 amino acids. Germline-derived CDR1 and CDR2 are MDHEN and SYDVKM. Trimming took 5 bases from V and 8 from J; bases not matched to a gene: 6. The CDR3 DNA reads TGTGCCAGCAGTCCACAGGGGGCGGGCGGCTACACCTTC. As protein: CASSPQGAGGYTF.

The chain recombines TRBV6-5 with TRBJ1-3; 8 nucleotides align to TRBD1. J lost 2 bases, V lost 4 bases, and 7 bases had no gene match. Germline CDR1 reads MNHEY; CDR2 reads SVGAGI. The CDR3 sequence is 16 residues long. The CDR3 region is CASSSGQGLAGNTIYF. DNA for the CDR3: TGTGCCAGCAGTTCCGGACAGGGACTTGCTGGAAACACCATATATTTT.

The chain uses TRBV12-5 and TRBJ1-1; 8 bases are shared with TRBD1. Germline CDR1 and CDR2: LGHNT and FRNRAP. There are 17 residues in the CDR3. The ends lost 0 bases at V and 5 bases at J; junction bases unmatched: 11. The CDR3 nucleotides are TGTGCTAGTGGTTTGGTCCTGGACAGGGTGGGTGAGACTGAAGCTTTCTTT. This translates into CASGLVLDRVGETEAFF. Drawing the rest from reference TRBV12-5 and TRBJ1-1, the complete variable domain is DARVTQTPRHKVTEMGQEVTMRCQPILGHNTVFWYRQTMMQGLELLAYFRNRAPLDDSGMPKDRFSAEMPDATLATLKIQPSEPRDSAVYFCASGLVLDRVGETEAFFGQGTRLTVV.

V and J are TRBV6-1 and TRBJ2-2; unclear D gene. The germline V and J ends were trimmed by 2 bases and 6 bases, with 16 bases remaining between them. This CDR3 spans 16 amino acids. In germline, CDR1 is MNHNS, CDR2 SASEGT. CDR3 DNA: TGTGCCAGCAGTGAATTTGTCCAGTCCTTACCCGGGGAGCTGTTTTTT. It yields the protein CASSEFVQSLPGELFF.

The chain joins TRBV14 to TRBJ2-1; no reliable D call. The germline V and J ends were trimmed by 5 bases and 5 bases, with 10 bases remaining between them. The CDR3 has 13 residues. The germline V gene has CDR1 SGHDN and CDR2 FVKESK. The CDR3 spells CASSAPYNNEQFF. The CDR3 nucleotides read TGTGCCAGCAGCGCCCCCTACAACAATGAGCAGTTCTTC.

V is TRBV2 and J is TRBJ2-1; TRBD1 agrees at 8 bases. Germline CDR1 is SNHLY and CDR2 is FYNNEI. V was pared by 5 bases and J by 2 bases, with 8 bases of the junction left unmatched. This CDR3 region has 16 residues. CDR3 nucleotide sequence: TGTGCCAGCAGTTCCCAGGACAGGGTACCCTACAATGAGCAGTTCTTC. Residues: CASSSQDRVPYNEQFF.

The rearrangement links TRBV1 to TRBJ2-5; no check of the table's D call, TRBD2, against the DNA was made. TRBV1 has pseudogene status. The CDR3 extends over 14 amino acids. CDR3 sequence: CTSAAGGYQETQYF. In nucleotides, the CDR3 is TGCACCAGCGCCGCGGGGGGGTACCAAGAGACCCAGTACTTC.

V is TRBV6-6 and J is TRBJ1-1, with 7 bases matching TRBD1. The CDR3 sequence is 12 residues long. The V and J ends lost 7 bases and 8 bases, in that order; junction bases with no gene match: 7. The germline gives CDR1 MNHNY, CDR2 SVGAGI (reference sequence). CDR3 in amino acids: CASIEGTAEAFF. The CDR3 DNA is TGTGCCAGCATCGAAGGGACAGCAGAAGCTTTCTTT.

The V call is TRBV2, the J call TRBJ2-7, with 11 positions matching TRBD2. V dropped 3 bases and J dropped 1; count of bases not matched to a gene: 8. The length of the CDR3 is 17 residues. Germline CDR1 reads SNHLY; CDR2 reads FYNNEI. CDR3 loop: CASSDLLAGDDSYEQYF. CDR3 coding DNA: TGTGCCAGCAGTGATTTACTAGCGGGAGATGATTCCTACGAGCAGTACTTC.

The J gene is TRBJ1-6, the V gene TRBV11-1, with D unclear. This CDR3 has 15 amino acids. The V end was cut by 1 base, the J end by 7 bases, with 11 bases between. Germline V gene sequence: CDR1 SGHAT, CDR2 FQDESV (reference sequence). As DNA, the CDR3 is TGTGCCAGCAGCTTAGTAGGAGTCTGGAATTCACCCCTCCACTTT. The encoded protein is CASSLVGVWNSPLHF.

The DNA for the CDR3 is TGCGCCAGCAGCTTACAGGGGACCGGGGAGCTGTTTTTT. Translating gives CASSLQGTGELFF. The rearrangement joins TRBV5-1 to TRBJ2-2; 7 nucleotides match TRBD1. After removal of 2 bases from V and 5 bases from J, the junction contained 0 bases not matched to a gene. CDR3 length equals 13 residues. Germline values: CDR1 SGHRS, CDR2 YFSETQ. The full variable domain, completed using reference TRBV5-1 and TRBJ2-2, is KAGVTQTPRYLIKTRGQQVTLSCSPISGHRSVSWYQQTPGQGLQFLFEYFSETQRNKGNFPGRFSGRQFSNSRSEMNVSTLELGDSALYLCASSLQGTGELFFGEGSRLTVL.